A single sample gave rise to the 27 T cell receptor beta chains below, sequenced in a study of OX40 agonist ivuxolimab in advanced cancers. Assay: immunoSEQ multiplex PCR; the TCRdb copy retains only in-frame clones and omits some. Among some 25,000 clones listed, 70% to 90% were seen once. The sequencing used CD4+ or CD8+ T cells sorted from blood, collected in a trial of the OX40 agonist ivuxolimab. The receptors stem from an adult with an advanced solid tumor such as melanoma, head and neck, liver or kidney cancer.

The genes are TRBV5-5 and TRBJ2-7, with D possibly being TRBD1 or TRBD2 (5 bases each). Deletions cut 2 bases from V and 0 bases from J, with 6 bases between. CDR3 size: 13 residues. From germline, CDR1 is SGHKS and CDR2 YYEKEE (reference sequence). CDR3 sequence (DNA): TGTGCCAGCAGCTTTGGGGGCTCCTACGAGCAGTACTTC. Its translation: CASSFGGSYEQYF.

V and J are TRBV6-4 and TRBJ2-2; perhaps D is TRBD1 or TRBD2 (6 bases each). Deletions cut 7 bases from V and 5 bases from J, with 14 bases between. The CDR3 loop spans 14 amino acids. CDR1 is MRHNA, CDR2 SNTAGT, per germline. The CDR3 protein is CASKSGASTGELFF. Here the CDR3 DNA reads TGTGCCAGCAAATCGGGGGCGAGTACCGGGGAGCTGTTTTTT.

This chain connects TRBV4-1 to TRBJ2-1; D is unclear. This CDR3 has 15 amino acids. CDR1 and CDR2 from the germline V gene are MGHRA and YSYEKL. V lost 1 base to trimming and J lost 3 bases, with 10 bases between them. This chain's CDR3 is CASSQAELRYNEQFF. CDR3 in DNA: TGCGCCAGCAGCCAAGCGGAACTACGCTACAATGAGCAGTTCTTC.

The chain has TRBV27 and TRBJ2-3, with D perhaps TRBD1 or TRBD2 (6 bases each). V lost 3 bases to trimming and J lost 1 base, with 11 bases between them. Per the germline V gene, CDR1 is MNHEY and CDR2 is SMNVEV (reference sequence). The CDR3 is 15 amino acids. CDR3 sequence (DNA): TGTGCCAGCAGTTTTATTAGGGGGGGCACAGATACGCAGTATTTT. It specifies CASSFIRGGTDTQYF.

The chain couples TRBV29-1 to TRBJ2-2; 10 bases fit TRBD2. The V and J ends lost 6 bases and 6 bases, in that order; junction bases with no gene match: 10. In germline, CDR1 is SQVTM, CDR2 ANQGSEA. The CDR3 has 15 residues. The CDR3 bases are TGCAGCGTCTTCGCCAGCGGGAGGGCCCCCGGGGAGCTGTTTTTT. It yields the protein CSVFASGRAPGELFF.

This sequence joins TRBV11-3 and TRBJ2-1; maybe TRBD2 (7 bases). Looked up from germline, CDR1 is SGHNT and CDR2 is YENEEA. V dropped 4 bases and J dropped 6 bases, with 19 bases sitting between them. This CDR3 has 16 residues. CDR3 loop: CASSSGGGARANEQFF. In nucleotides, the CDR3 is TGTGCCAGCAGCTCCGGAGGGGGGGCTAGAGCCAATGAGCAGTTCTTC.

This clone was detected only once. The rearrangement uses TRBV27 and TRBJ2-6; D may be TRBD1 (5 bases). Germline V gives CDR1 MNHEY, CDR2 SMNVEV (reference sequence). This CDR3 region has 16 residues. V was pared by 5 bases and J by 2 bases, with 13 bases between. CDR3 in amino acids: CASSAGVGPGANVLTF. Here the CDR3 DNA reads TGTGCCAGCAGTGCCGGTGTGGGGCCTGGGGCCAACGTCCTGACTTTC.

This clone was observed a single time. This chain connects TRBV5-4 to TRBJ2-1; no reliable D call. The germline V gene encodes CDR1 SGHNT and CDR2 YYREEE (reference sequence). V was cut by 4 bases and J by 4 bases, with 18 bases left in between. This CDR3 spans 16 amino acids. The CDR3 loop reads CASSLEMDLSYNEQFF. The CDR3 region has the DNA TGTGCCAGCAGCCTCGAAATGGACCTAAGTTACAATGAGCAGTTCTTC.

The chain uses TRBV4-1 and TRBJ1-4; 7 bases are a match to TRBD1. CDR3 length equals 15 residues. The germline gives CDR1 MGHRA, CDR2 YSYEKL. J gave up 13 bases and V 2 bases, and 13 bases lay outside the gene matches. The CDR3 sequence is CASSQPGTEARILFF. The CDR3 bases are TGCGCCAGCAGCCAACCCGGGACAGAAGCCCGTATACTGTTTTTT.

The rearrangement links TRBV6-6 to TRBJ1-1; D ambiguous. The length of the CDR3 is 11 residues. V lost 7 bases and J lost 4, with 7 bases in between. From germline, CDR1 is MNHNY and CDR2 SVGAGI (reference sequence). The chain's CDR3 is CASTPATEAFF. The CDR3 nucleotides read TGTGCCAGCACCCCCGCCACTGAAGCTTTCTTT.

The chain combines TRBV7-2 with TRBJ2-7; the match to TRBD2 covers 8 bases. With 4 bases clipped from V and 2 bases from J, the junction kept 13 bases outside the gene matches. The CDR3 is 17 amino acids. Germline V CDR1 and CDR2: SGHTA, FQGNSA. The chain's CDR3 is CASSSPNSGTRPYEQYF. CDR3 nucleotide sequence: TGTGCCAGCAGCTCCCCTAATTCCGGGACTAGACCCTACGAGCAGTACTTC.

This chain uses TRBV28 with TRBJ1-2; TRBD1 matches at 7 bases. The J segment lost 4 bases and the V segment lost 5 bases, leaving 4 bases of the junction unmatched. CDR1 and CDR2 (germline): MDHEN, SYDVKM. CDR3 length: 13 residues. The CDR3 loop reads CASSHGTVYGYTF. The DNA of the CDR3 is TGTGCCAGCAGTCACGGGACAGTCTATGGCTACACCTTC.

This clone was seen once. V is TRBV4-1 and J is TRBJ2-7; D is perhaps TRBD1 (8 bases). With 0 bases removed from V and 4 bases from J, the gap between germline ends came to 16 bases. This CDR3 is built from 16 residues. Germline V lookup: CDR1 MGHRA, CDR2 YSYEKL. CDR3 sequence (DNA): TGCGCCAGCAGCCAAGATAAGCGGGACAGGCAATACGAGCAGTACTTC. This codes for CASSQDKRDRQYEQYF.

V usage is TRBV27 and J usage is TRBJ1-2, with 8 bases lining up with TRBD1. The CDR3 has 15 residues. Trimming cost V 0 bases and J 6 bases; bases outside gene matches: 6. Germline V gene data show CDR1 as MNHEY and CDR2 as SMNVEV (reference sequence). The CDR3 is CASSLSQGAPDGYTF. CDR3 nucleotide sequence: TGTGCCAGCAGTTTATCCCAGGGGGCGCCCGATGGCTACACCTTC.

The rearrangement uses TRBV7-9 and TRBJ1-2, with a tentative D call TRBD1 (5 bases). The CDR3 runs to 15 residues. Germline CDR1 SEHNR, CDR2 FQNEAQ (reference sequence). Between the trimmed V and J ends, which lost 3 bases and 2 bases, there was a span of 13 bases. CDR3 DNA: TGTGCCAGCAGCTTCCCCGGGACGGACAACTATGGCTACACCTTC. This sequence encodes CASSFPGTDNYGYTF. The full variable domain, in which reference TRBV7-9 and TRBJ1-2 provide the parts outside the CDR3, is DTGVSQNPRHKITKRGQNVTFRCDPISEHNRLYWYRQTLGQGPEFLTYFQNEAQLEKSRLLSDRFSAERPKGSFSTLEIQRTEQGDSAMYLCASSFPGTDNYGYTFGSGTRLTVV.

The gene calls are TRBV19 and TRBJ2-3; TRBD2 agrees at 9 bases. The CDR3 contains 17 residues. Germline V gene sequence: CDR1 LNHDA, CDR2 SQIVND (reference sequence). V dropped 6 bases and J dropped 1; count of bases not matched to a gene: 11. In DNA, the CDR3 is TGTGCCAGTAGCACCCAGGGTAGCGGGGGAGGCACAGATACGCAGTATTTT. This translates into CASSTQGSGGGTDTQYF. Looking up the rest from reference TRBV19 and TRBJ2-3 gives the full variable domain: DGGITQSPKYLFRKEGQNVTLSCEQNLNHDAMYWYRQDPGQGLRLIYYSQIVNDFQKGDIAEGYSVSREKKESFPLTVTSAQKNPTAFYLCASSTQGSGGGTDTQYFGPGTRLTVL.

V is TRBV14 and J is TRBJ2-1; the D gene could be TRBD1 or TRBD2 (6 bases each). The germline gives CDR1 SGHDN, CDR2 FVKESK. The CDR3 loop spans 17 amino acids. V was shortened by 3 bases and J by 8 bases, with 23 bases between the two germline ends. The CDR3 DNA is TGTGCCAGCAGCCAGGACTCGGGACTTCTCGGGGGCCATGAGCAGTTCTTC. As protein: CASSQDSGLLGGHEQFF.

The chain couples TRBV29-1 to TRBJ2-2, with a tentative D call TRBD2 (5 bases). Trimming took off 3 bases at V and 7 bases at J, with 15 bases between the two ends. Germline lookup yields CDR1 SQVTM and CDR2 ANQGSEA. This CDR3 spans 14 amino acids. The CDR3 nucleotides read TGCAGCGTTGAGGCGGGTGTGGTTAGCGGGGAGCTGTTTTTT. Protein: CSVEAGVVSGELFF.

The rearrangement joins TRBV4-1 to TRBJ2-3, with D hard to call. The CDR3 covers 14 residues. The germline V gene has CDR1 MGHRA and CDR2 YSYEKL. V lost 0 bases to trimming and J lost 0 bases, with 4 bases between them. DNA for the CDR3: TGCGCCAGCAGCCAAGAGATGAGCACAGATACGCAGTATTTT. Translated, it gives CASSQEMSTDTQYF.

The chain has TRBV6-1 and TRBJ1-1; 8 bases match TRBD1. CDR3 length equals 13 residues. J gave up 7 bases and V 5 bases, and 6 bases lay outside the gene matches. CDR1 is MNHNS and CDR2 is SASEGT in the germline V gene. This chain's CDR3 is CASSIRGRSEAFF. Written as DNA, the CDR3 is TGTGCCAGCAGTATCAGGGGGCGAAGTGAAGCTTTCTTT.

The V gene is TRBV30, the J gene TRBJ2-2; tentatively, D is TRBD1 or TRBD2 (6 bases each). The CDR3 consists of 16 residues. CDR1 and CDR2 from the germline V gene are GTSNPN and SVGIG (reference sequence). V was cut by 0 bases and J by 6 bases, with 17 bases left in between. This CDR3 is CAWSVQGRGLAGELFF. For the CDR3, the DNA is TGTGCCTGGAGTGTACAGGGCAGGGGACTTGCCGGGGAGCTGTTTTTT.

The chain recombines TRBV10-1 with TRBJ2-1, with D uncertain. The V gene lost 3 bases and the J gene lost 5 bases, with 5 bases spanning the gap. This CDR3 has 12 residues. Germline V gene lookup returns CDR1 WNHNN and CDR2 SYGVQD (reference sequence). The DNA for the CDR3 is TGCGCCAGCAGTGAAGGACACAATGAGCAGTTCTTC. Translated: CASSEGHNEQFF.

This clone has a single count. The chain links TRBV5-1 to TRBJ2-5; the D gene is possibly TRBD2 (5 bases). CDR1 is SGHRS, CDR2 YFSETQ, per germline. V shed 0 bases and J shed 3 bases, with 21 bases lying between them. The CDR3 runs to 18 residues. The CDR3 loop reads CASSLGAGMLWIKETQYF. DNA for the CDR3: TGCGCCAGCAGCTTGGGCGCCGGGATGCTGTGGATCAAAGAGACCCAGTACTTC.

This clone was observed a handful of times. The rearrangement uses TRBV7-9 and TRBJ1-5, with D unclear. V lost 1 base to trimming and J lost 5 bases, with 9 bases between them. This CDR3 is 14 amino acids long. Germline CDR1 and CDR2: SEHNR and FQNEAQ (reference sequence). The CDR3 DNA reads TGTGCCAGCAGCTTAGTTACAGTCGATCAGCCCCAGCATTTT. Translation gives CASSLVTVDQPQHF.

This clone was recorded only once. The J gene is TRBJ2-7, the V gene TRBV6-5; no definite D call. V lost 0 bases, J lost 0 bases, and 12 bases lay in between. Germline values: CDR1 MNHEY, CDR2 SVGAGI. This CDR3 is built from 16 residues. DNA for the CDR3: TGTGCCAGCAGTTACTCCCAATCCGGCAGCTCCTACGAGCAGTACTTC. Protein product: CASSYSQSGSSYEQYF.

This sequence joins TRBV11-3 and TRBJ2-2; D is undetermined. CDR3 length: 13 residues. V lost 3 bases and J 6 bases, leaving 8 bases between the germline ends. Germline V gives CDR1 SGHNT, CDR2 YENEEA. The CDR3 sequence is CASSFRGSGELFF. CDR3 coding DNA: TGTGCCAGCAGCTTTAGAGGTTCCGGGGAGCTGTTTTTT.

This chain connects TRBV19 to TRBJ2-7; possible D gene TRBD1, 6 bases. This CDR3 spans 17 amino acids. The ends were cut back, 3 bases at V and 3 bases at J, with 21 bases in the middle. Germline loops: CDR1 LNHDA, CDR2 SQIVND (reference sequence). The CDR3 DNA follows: TGTGCCAGTAGTATGGCCTTCAGATCGTCCAGGGGCTACGAGCAGTACTTC. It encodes CASSMAFRSSRGYEQYF.